This T cell receptor (beta chain) was recorded in a study of blood T cell repertoires in COVID-19. Background on the study: Both acute and convalescent COVID-19 samples were obtained from the United States, Italy and Spain. In each case, the material was cDNA or gDNA derived from T cells, B-cell-depleted T cells, or PBMCs.

The authors' processing: It was from reference gene primer amplification that nucleated cell counts were estimated. Profiled with immunoSEQ multiplex PCR; TCRdb holds only in-frame clones, not every one. The DNA was the basis for D and trimming; V, J and clone size are from that table. Here the sample spans under 250,000 clones, roughly 90% being singletons. Source material: peripheral blood. The clonotype originates from a man in his sixties who had recovered from COVID-19.

CDR3 sequence: CATSRAGTRTDTQYF. The CDR3 DNA is TGTGCCACCAGCCGTGCGGGAACACGCACAGATACGCAGTATTTT. V gene TRBV15 combines with J gene TRBJ2-3; TRBD2 is a possible D gene (6 bases). The CDR3 has 15 residues. With 5 bases removed from V and 1 base from J, the gap between germline ends came to 13 bases. Looked up from germline, CDR1 is LNHNV and CDR2 is YYDKDF (reference sequence).